The next 20 T cell receptor beta chains were all read from a single sample in a study of tumor-infiltrating lymphocytes in oesophageal squamous cell carcinoma. TCRdb called the PCR reads again in MiXCR, with one record for every CDR3 protein. The sample records some 22,000 distinct CDR3 sequences, 36% being singletons. Sequencing used esophageal tumor tissue. These receptors were obtained from a male donor with esophageal squamous cell carcinoma.

V is TRBV15 and J is TRBJ2-5; 8 bases fit TRBD1. CDR3 length: 13 residues. After removal of 4 bases from V and 5 bases from J, the junction contained 3 bases not matched to a gene. Germline CDR1 is LNHNV and CDR2 is YYDKDF (reference sequence). The CDR3 sequence is CATSITGGETQYF. CDR3 nucleotide sequence: TGTGCCACCAGCATCACAGGGGGGGAGACCCAGTACTTC.

The chain joins TRBV11-1 to TRBJ2-1; D call uncertain. The CDR3 extends over 12 amino acids. Trimming removed 0 bases at V and 7 bases at J, with 4 bases between. CDR1 and CDR2 (germline): SGHAT, FQDESV (reference sequence). The CDR3 protein is CASSLASNEQFF. The CDR3 DNA follows: TGTGCCAGCAGCTTAGCGTCGAATGAGCAGTTCTTC.

This clonotype has a count of ten or more. The chain couples TRBV6-1 to TRBJ2-3; D may correspond to TRBD1 or TRBD2 (5 bases each). Germline CDR1 is MNHNS and CDR2 is SASEGT. CDR3 length equals 13 residues. V was shortened by 5 bases and J by 0 bases, with 6 bases between the two germline ends. Here the CDR3 DNA reads TGTGCCAGCAGTTGGGACAGCACAGATACGCAGTATTTT. Its translation: CASSWDSTDTQYF.

This chain joins TRBV18 and TRBJ1-1; D uncertain. The CDR3 sequence is 14 residues long. V was shortened by 3 bases and J by 5 bases, with 13 bases between the two germline ends. Germline-derived CDR1 and CDR2 are KGHSH and LQKENI. The DNA of the CDR3 is TGTGCCAGCTCACCCCCGGGTATTAAAACTGAAGCTTTCTTT. Amino acid sequence: CASSPPGIKTEAFF. Filled out from reference TRBV18 and TRBJ1-1, the complete variable domain reads NAGVMQNPRHLVRRRGQEARLRCSPMKGHSHVYWYRQLPEEGLKFMVYLQKENIIDESGMPKERFSAEFPKEGPSILRIQQVVRGDSAAYFCASSPPGIKTEAFFGQGTRLTVV.

This sequence joins TRBV20-1 and TRBJ2-1; D possibly corresponds to TRBD2 (5 bases). The CDR3 spans 15 residues. CDR1 is DFQATT and CDR2 is SNEGSKA in the germline V gene (reference sequence). Trimming removed 0 bases from V and 0 bases from J, with 9 bases in between. Here the CDR3 reads CSARDVGSSYNEQFF. In DNA form, the CDR3 reads TGCAGTGCTAGAGATGTGGGGAGCTCCTACAATGAGCAGTTCTTC.

The chain recombines TRBV5-1 with TRBJ2-7, with TRBD2 matching over 12 bases. The J call may be mistaken, given a closer DNA end match to TRBJ2-1. Germline values: CDR1 SGHRS, CDR2 YFSETQ. The CDR3 spans 15 residues. CDR3 nucleotide sequence: TGCGCCAGCAGCTTGGGGACTAGCGGGACCAATGAGCAGTTCTTC. Encoded protein: CASSLGTSGTNEQFF.

This clonotype was counted at least ten times. The chain combines TRBV7-9 with TRBJ1-1; no clear D gene. Trimming cost V 3 bases and J 0 bases, with 5 bases left between them. The CDR3 is made up of 13 amino acids. Germline V gene sequence: CDR1 SEHNR, CDR2 FQNEAQ (reference sequence). Written as DNA, the CDR3 is TGTGCCAGCAGCTTTTCCTTGAACACTGAAGCTTTCTTT. Its translation: CASSFSLNTEAFF.

About this clonotype: At one boundary the junction diverges from the germline segment, which might be a read error. This chain links TRBV12-3 or TRBV12-4 with TRBJ2-7; 7 bases are a match to TRBD1. The CDR3 extends over 14 amino acids. The CDR3 DNA is TGTGCCAGCAGTCCCGACAGGGTGTATTCACCCCTCCACTTC. It yields the protein CASSPDRVYSPLHF.

About this clonotype: A much more abundant neighbour one base away suggests this may be a read error. The chain uses TRBV27 and TRBJ2-5; TRBD2 aligns across 8 bases. Germline V gives CDR1 MNHEY, CDR2 SMNVEV (reference sequence). The CDR3 is 16 residues long. The junction had 19 bases not matched to a gene; V was cut back by 5 bases and J by 11 bases. CDR3 DNA sequence: TGTGCCAGCAGTCTCACTAGCGGAGCACTCTACAATGAGCAGTACTTC. This gives the protein CASSLTSGALYNEQYF.

Sample share makes this clonotype medium-sized (0.01 to 0.1%). The chain has TRBV12-3 or TRBV12-4 and TRBJ1-5, with D possibly matching TRBD1 (5 bases). The length of the CDR3 is 15 residues. The ends were cut back, 5 bases at V and 0 bases at J, with 11 bases in the middle. The chain's CDR3 is CASSSRGNSNQPQHF. The CDR3, as DNA: TGTGCCAGCAGTAGTCGGGGGAATAGCAATCAGCCCCAGCATTTT.

This clonotype was detected ten times or more. This rearrangement joins TRBV6-4 to TRBJ2-1; 9 nucleotides align to TRBD2. Trimming took 2 bases from V and 4 from J; bases not matched to a gene: 3. The CDR3 sequence is 15 residues long. CDR1 MRHNA and CDR2 SNTAGT come from the germline V gene. DNA for the CDR3: TGTGCCAGCAGTGACGCGGGAGGGGAATACAATGAGCAGTTCTTC. Residues: CASSDAGGEYNEQFF.

This clonotype was counted at least ten times. The chain couples TRBV5-1 to TRBJ1-4, with D tentatively TRBD1 (5 bases). The germline gives CDR1 SGHRS, CDR2 YFSETQ. With 0 bases removed from V and 2 bases from J, the gap between germline ends came to 8 bases. The CDR3 runs to 15 residues. CDR3 protein: CASSLGGSTNEKLFF. CDR3 DNA sequence: TGCGCCAGCAGCTTGGGGGGGTCGACTAATGAAAAACTGTTTTTT.

This clonotype was seen at least ten times. Given a much more abundant clone one base away, this may be a read error. This chain connects TRBV10-1 to TRBJ2-3, with 10 positions matching TRBD1. This CDR3 comprises 16 residues. The germline V gene has CDR1 WNHNN and CDR2 SYGVQD (reference sequence). V lost 2 bases and J lost 14; bases outside the gene matches: 16. The CDR3 is CASSEQTGGASGELYF. The CDR3 nucleotides read TGCGCCAGCAGTGAGCAGACAGGGGGCGCGTCCGGGGAGCTGTATTTT.

Comment on this clonotype: The DNA is omitted, as the CDR3 cannot be located on it reliably, and the CDR3 follows TCRdb's listing. This chain connects TRBV2 to TRBJ2-5; whether TRBD1, the table's D call, matches the DNA was not checked. Termini included, the CDR3 measures 13 amino acids. Germline CDR1 reads SNHLY; CDR2 reads FYNNEI. The CDR3 region is CASSEDFRGTQYF.

The chain uses TRBV12-3 or TRBV12-4 and TRBJ2-5; D not resolved. V lost 3 bases, J lost 3 bases, and 2 bases lay in between. There are 11 residues in the CDR3. CDR3 DNA sequence: TGTGCCAGCAGTTTCGAAGAGACCCAGTACTTC. It encodes CASSFEETQYF.

At least ten counts were recorded for this clonotype. The V and J genes are TRBV28 and TRBJ1-2; D not resolved. The length of the CDR3 is 11 residues. With 3 bases removed from V and 2 bases from J, the gap between germline ends came to 1 base. CDR1 is MDHEN, CDR2 SYDVKM, per germline. The CDR3 reads CASSFNYGYTF. The CDR3 coding sequence is TGTGCCAGCAGTTTCAACTATGGCTACACCTTC.

The V and J genes are TRBV12-3 or TRBV12-4 and TRBJ2-3; D is unresolved. Trimming took off 1 base at V and 2 bases at J, with 7 bases between the two ends. The CDR3 runs 14 residues. The CDR3 loop reads CASSLVRVTDTQYF. The CDR3 coding sequence is TGTGCCAGCAGTTTAGTCCGAGTCACAGATACGCAGTATTTT.

This clonotype is termed medium-sized. One end of the junction does not line up with germline, which may come from a read error. The chain recombines TRBV5-4 with TRBJ2-5; 9 positions agree with TRBD1. Per the germline V gene, CDR1 is SGHNT and CDR2 is YYREEE (reference sequence). This CDR3 spans 15 amino acids. DNA of the CDR3: TGCGCCAGCAGCTTTTACAGGGGGCATCAAGAGACCCAGTACTTC. Its translation is CASSFYRGHQETQYF.

There are many counts of this clonotype. Here the CDR3 DNA reads TGTGCCATCAGTGAGGCAGGAACCTACGAGCAGTACTTC. This gives the protein CAISEAGTYEQYF. The rearrangement uses TRBV10-3 and TRBJ2-7; D is ambiguous. V lost 2 bases and J 2 bases, leaving 7 bases between the germline ends. Germline CDR1 ENHRY, CDR2 SYGVKD. This CDR3 spans 13 amino acids.

The CDR3 sequence is CATSDFPGELFF. The CDR3 DNA sequence: TGTGCCACCAGTGATTTCCCCGGGGAGCTGTTTTTT. The V and J genes are TRBV24-1 and TRBJ2-2; D gene unclear. The CDR3 sequence is 12 residues long. Germline values: CDR1 KGHDR, CDR2 SFDVKD. V lost 1 base and J 6 bases, leaving 2 bases between the germline ends.